This TCR beta chain emerged from a study of radiation and T cells in renal cell carcinoma. Treatment reported: 15 Gy SBRT to primary tumor, nephrectomy 4 weeks later. As regards this clone: The same CDR3 also results from other DNA sequences found in this sample.

This CDR3 is 13 amino acids long. Trimming cost V 3 bases and J 2 bases, with 7 bases left between them. Germline CDR1 reads MDHEN; CDR2 reads SYDVKM. Sequenced by immunoSEQ multiplex PCR; TCRdb stores in-frame clones only, minus some. This table holds around 15,000 clones, about half found once. This chain connects TRBV28 to TRBJ1-2; no reliable D call. The sequence was collected from a woman in her sixties or seventies with renal cell carcinoma. Material: tumor tissue, obtained from a patient whose treatment included radiotherapy and nephrectomy. The CDR3 loop is CASSFGGNYGYTF. The CDR3 region has the DNA TGTGCCAGCAGTTTTGGAGGGAACTATGGCTACACCTTC.